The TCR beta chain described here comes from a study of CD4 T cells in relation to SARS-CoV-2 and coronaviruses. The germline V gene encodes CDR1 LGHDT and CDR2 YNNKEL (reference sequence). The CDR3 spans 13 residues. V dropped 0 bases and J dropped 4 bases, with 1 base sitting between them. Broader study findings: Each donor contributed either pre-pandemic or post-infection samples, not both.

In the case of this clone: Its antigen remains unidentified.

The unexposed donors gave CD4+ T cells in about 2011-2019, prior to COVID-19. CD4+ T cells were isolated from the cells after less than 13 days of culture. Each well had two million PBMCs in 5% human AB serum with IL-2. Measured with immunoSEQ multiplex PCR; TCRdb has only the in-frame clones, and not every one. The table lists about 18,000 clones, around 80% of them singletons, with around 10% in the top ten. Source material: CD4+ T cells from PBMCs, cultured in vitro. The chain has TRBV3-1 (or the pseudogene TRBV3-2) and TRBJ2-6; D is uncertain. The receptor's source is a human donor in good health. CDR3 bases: TGTGCCAGCAGCCAAGAAGGGGCCAACGTCCTGACTTTC. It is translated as CASSQEGANVLTF.